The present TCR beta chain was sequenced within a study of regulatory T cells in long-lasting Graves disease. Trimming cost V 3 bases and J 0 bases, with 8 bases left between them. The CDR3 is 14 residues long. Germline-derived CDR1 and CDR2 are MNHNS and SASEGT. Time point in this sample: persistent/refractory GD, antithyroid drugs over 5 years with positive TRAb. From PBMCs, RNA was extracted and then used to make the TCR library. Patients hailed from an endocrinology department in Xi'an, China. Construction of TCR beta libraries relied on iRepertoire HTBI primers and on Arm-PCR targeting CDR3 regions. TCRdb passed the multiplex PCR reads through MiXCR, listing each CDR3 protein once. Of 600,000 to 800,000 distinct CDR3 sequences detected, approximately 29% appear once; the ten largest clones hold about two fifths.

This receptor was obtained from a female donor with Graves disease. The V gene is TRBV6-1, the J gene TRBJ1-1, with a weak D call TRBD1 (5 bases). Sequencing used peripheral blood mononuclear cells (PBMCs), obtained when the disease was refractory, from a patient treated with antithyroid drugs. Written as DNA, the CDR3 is TGTGCCAGCAGTGAGGGGACGATGAACACTGAAGCTTTCTTT. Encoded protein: CASSEGTMNTEAFF.